What follows are 27 T cell receptor beta chains derived from one specimen sequenced in a study of CD8+CD57+ T cells in acquired aplastic anemia. Profiling of TCR beta VDJ combinations and CDR3 sequences used genomic DNA as template. MiXCR, applied by TCRdb to the reads, yields one record per CDR3 protein. The sample consists of roughly 81,000 distinct CDR3 sequences, more than 40% of them appearing once. Sequencing was carried out using sorted CD4+, CD8+, or CD8+CD57+ T cells (not recorded which) from PBMCs. These receptors came from a human donor in good health, serving as a control.

Turning to this clonotype: One junction end disagrees with the germline gene, perhaps due to a read error. The rearrangement joins TRBV5-4 to TRBJ2-2, with 9 bases matching TRBD2. Germline V CDR1 and CDR2: SGHNT, YYREEE (reference sequence). CDR3 length: 16 amino acids. The CDR3, as DNA: TGTGCCAGCAGCTTGGGGCCTAGCGGGAACGCCGGGGAGCTGTTTTTT. The encoded protein is CASSLGPSGNAGELFF.

V gene TRBV5-8 combines with J gene TRBJ2-7; TRBD2 aligns across 8 bases. CDR1 is SGHTS, CDR2 YDEGEE, per germline. The ends lost 4 bases at V and 4 bases at J; junction bases unmatched: 10. This CDR3 has 15 residues. The CDR3 bases are TGTGCCAGCAGCCGGGGAGGACTAGCAATTTACGAGCAGTACTTC. This gives the protein CASSRGGLAIYEQYF.

This clonotype was seen repeatedly, ten times or more. The genes are TRBV19 and TRBJ2-7; 10 bases are shared with TRBD1. The V gene end was trimmed by 6 bases and the J gene end by 4 bases; junction bases not matched to a gene: 3. Germline V lookup: CDR1 LNHDA, CDR2 SQIVND (reference sequence). The CDR3 loop spans 13 amino acids. CDR3 amino acids: CASSGTGVYEQYF. The CDR3 DNA reads TGTGCCAGTAGCGGGACAGGGGTATACGAGCAGTACTTC.

The chain uses TRBV2 and TRBJ2-7; 9 nucleotides align to TRBD1. Germline-derived CDR1 and CDR2 are SNHLY and FYNNEI. The J segment lost 5 bases and the V segment lost 6 bases, leaving 11 bases of the junction unmatched. The CDR3 is made up of 15 amino acids. CDR3 sequence (DNA): TGTGCCAGCAGCGCACTACAGGGGGCACTACACGAGCAGTACTTC. Encoded protein: CASSALQGALHEQYF.

This rearrangement joins TRBV11-2 to TRBJ2-7, with TRBD1 matching over 9 bases. The germline gives CDR1 SGHAT, CDR2 FQNNGV. V was pared by 5 bases and J by 0 bases, with 8 bases of the junction left unmatched. The CDR3 sequence is 16 residues long. The CDR3, as DNA: TGTGCCAGCAGCCTAACCGGGACAGGGAGCTCCTACGAGCAGTACTTC. This sequence encodes CASSLTGTGSSYEQYF.

About this clonotype itself: One end of the junction is discordant with germline, which a read error may explain. The CDR3 region is CATSGLTAHERFF. CDR3 nucleotides: TGTGCCACCAGTGGTTTAACCGCCCATGAGCGGTTCTTC. V usage is TRBV24-1 and J usage is TRBJ2-1; D is ambiguous. Germline V gene sequence: CDR1 KGHDR, CDR2 SFDVKD. This CDR3 has 13 residues.

J is TRBJ2-7 and V is TRBV7-4; TRBD2 aligns across 10 bases. J gave up 2 bases and V 6 bases, and 10 bases lay outside the gene matches. The germline V gene encodes CDR1 SGHVT and CDR2 SQSDAQ. This CDR3 has 16 amino acids. CDR3 amino acids: CASSSGLALGPYEQYF. The CDR3 nucleotides read TGTGCCAGCAGTTCGGGACTAGCGCTTGGCCCCTACGAGCAGTACTTC.

V is TRBV18 and J is TRBJ1-1; no firm D call. Germline V gives CDR1 KGHSH, CDR2 LQKENI. Trimming cost V 2 bases and J 3 bases, with 10 bases left between them. This CDR3 is built from 14 residues. The CDR3 sequence: CASSPRTAYTEAFF. The CDR3 DNA is TGTGCCAGCTCACCAAGGACGGCATACACTGAAGCTTTCTTT.

This clonotype appeared many times. This chain uses TRBV6-1 with TRBJ1-2; D might be TRBD1 (5 bases). Germline V gene sequence: CDR1 MNHNS, CDR2 SASEGT. The germline V and J ends were trimmed by 10 bases and 5 bases, with 17 bases remaining between them. The CDR3 contains 13 residues. The CDR3 DNA is TGTGCCACCGAAGGGGAGGATTGGTATGGCTACACCTTC. This codes for CATEGEDWYGYTF.

The J gene is TRBJ2-7, the V gene TRBV2, with 14 bases that match TRBD2. The CDR3 is 16 amino acids. Losses at the gene ends were 6 bases for V and 6 bases for J; bases not matched to a gene: 10. Germline CDR1 reads SNHLY; CDR2 reads FYNNEI. This CDR3 is CASRLLGTSGSIEQYF. The CDR3 DNA reads as TGTGCCAGCAGACTACTAGGGACTAGCGGGAGTATCGAGCAGTACTTC.

This chain joins TRBV16 and TRBJ2-7, with D unclear. The CDR3 extends over 15 amino acids. Trimming removed 0 bases from V and 4 bases from J, with 13 bases in between. CDR1 and CDR2 from the germline V gene are KGHSY and FQNENV. The CDR3 spells CASSQSWAGIYEQYF. The DNA of the CDR3 is TGTGCCAGCAGCCAATCTTGGGCAGGCATATACGAGCAGTACTTC.

In its sample, this clonotype was seen many times. V and J are TRBV19 and TRBJ1-1, with D perhaps TRBD1 (6 bases). V lost 10 bases to trimming and J lost 3 bases, with 12 bases between them. CDR3 length equals 12 residues. Germline V gene data show CDR1 as LNHDA and CDR2 as SQIVND (reference sequence). The CDR3 spells CATTQGYTEAFF. CDR3 bases: TGTGCCACCACCCAGGGGTACACTGAAGCTTTCTTT.

The table lists this clonotype with many counts. V usage is TRBV9 and J usage is TRBJ2-3; D not certain. V was cut by 4 bases and J by 10 bases, with 13 bases left in between. Germline CDR1 and CDR2: SGDLS and YYNGEE. There are 12 residues in the CDR3. The CDR3 loop reads CASSPETRPQYF. CDR3 nucleotides: TGTGCCAGCAGCCCAGAGACACGGCCGCAGTATTTT.

The V gene is TRBV24-1, the J gene TRBJ2-3; tentatively, D is TRBD2 (5 bases). The ends were cut back, 5 bases at V and 6 bases at J, with 8 bases in the middle. The CDR3 contains 12 residues. Germline CDR1 KGHDR, CDR2 SFDVKD. The CDR3 loop is CATSAGEDTQYF. DNA for the CDR3: TGTGCCACCAGTGCCGGGGAGGATACGCAGTATTTT.

This clonotype was counted at least ten times. Here the CDR3 reads CASSGTSYEQYF. In DNA, the CDR3 is TGTGCCAGCAGTGGGACCTCCTACGAGCAGTACTTC. The V gene is TRBV12-3 or TRBV12-4, the J gene TRBJ2-7; D is perhaps TRBD1 or TRBD2 (5 bases each). The V and J ends lost 5 bases and 0 bases respectively, with 5 bases between them. The CDR3 loop spans 12 amino acids.

The chain couples TRBV12-3 or TRBV12-4 to TRBJ2-7; 8 bases agree with TRBD1. The CDR3 contains 16 residues. V shed 4 bases and J 4 bases; nucleotides not matched to a gene: 12. CDR3 region: CASSSPLGTGWYEQYF. CDR3 nucleotides: TGTGCCAGCAGTTCCCCCCTCGGGACAGGTTGGTACGAGCAGTACTTC.

This clonotype was recorded a few times. The CDR3 spells CASSETQEVPEQFF. CDR3 DNA sequence: TGTGCCAGCAGCGAAACTCAGGAGGTCCCGGAGCAGTTCTTC. This chain joins TRBV11-2 and TRBJ2-1; possible D gene TRBD2, 5 bases. Per the germline V gene, CDR1 is SGHAT and CDR2 is FQNNGV. This CDR3 is 14 amino acids long. Deletions cut 5 bases from V and 10 bases from J, with 18 bases between.

This clonotype was seen ten or more times. The chain employs TRBV13 and TRBJ1-1, with unresolved D. The CDR3 is 11 amino acids. V was shortened by 5 bases and J by 2 bases, with 3 bases between the two germline ends. CDR1 is PRHDT and CDR2 is FYEKMQ in the germline V gene (reference sequence). Here the CDR3 reads CASSDNTEAFF. The DNA of the CDR3 is TGTGCCAGCAGCGACAACACTGAAGCTTTCTTT.

The chain has TRBV9 and TRBJ2-5, with D possibly TRBD1 on 5 matching bases. Germline assignment: CDR1 SGDLS and CDR2 YYNGEE. Trimming pared 0 bases from V and 4 bases from J, leaving 10 bases between. This CDR3 is 14 amino acids long. The CDR3 loop reads CASSVGLGRETQYF. The CDR3, as DNA: TGTGCCAGCAGCGTAGGTTTGGGGCGAGAGACCCAGTACTTC.

This clonotype has a count of ten or more. The rearrangement links TRBV7-9 to TRBJ2-7, with 12 bases matching TRBD2. The length of the CDR3 is 15 residues. With 4 bases clipped from V and 3 bases from J, the junction kept 4 bases outside the gene matches. Germline V gene sequence: CDR1 SEHNR, CDR2 FQNEAQ (reference sequence). The CDR3 region is CASSSTSGRIYEQYF. DNA for the CDR3: TGTGCCAGCAGCTCCACTAGCGGGAGGATCTACGAGCAGTACTTC.

This clonotype was picked up many times. The chain links TRBV10-3 to TRBJ2-3; D could derive from TRBD1 or TRBD2 (5 bases each). The CDR3 totals 16 residues. With 0 bases removed from V and 0 bases from J, the gap between germline ends came to 10 bases. Germline CDR1 is ENHRY and CDR2 is SYGVKD. The CDR3 sequence: CAISESTAASTDTQYF. CDR3 sequence (DNA): TGTGCCATCAGTGAGTCGACAGCGGCAAGCACAGATACGCAGTATTTT.

The V call is TRBV29-1, the J call TRBJ1-2; tentatively, D is TRBD1 (5 bases). Germline lookup yields CDR1 SQVTM and CDR2 ANQGSEA. The V and J ends lost 5 bases and 5 bases respectively, with 12 bases between them. This CDR3 has 12 amino acids. The CDR3 protein is CSVQGSPYGYTF. CDR3 bases: TGCAGCGTTCAGGGATCGCCTTATGGCTACACCTTC.

This clonotype was observed at least ten times. An end of the junction does not agree with germline; a read error may underlie this. The V and J genes are TRBV2 and TRBJ2-7, with a tentative D call TRBD2 (5 bases). CDR3 size: 13 residues. In germline, CDR1 is SNHLY, CDR2 FYNNEI. The chain's CDR3 is CASSEALEGGRFF. CDR3 DNA sequence: TGTGCCAGCAGTGAAGCGCTTGAAGGAGGTAGATTCTTC.

This clonotype was seen repeatedly, ten times or more. The J gene is TRBJ2-5, the V gene TRBV10-3, with 11 bases identical to TRBD2. CDR1 and CDR2 from the germline V gene are ENHRY and SYGVKD. This CDR3 is 14 amino acids long. Trimming cost V 4 bases and J 4 bases; bases outside gene matches: 2. The CDR3 DNA follows: TGTGCCATCAGTGGGCTAGCGGGGGGAGAGACCCAGTACTTC. Protein sequence: CAISGLAGGETQYF.

At least ten counts were recorded for this clonotype. This chain uses TRBV2 with TRBJ2-3; D might be TRBD1 or TRBD2, each matching 5 bases. The CDR3 sequence is 14 residues long. In germline, CDR1 is SNHLY, CDR2 FYNNEI. V was clipped by 3 bases and J by 5 bases, with 12 bases between them. CDR3 sequence (DNA): TGTGCCAGCAGTGAGGCCGTGGGGGTAGATACGCAGTATTTT. It codes for CASSEAVGVDTQYF.

This clonotype was seen a handful of times. This rearrangement joins TRBV25-1 to TRBJ2-1, with 7 bases aligning to TRBD1. This CDR3 region has 16 residues. Germline CDR1 reads MGHDK; CDR2 reads SYGVNS. V lost 4 bases and J lost 0; bases outside the gene matches: 6. The CDR3 DNA reads as TGTGCCAGCAGTGCCCGGGGACAGAGCTCCTACAATGAGCAGTTCTTC. Its protein is CASSARGQSSYNEQFF. Complete variable domain (other parts from reference TRBV25-1 and TRBJ2-1): EADIYQTPRYLVIGTGKKITLECSQTMGHDKMYWYQQDPGMELHLIHYSYGVNSTEKGDLSSESTVSRIRTEHFPLTLESARPSHTSQYLCASSARGQSSYNEQFFGPGTRLTVL.

This clonotype was seen at least ten times. The chain joins TRBV7-6 to TRBJ1-1; D not resolved. Trimming pared 5 bases from V and 6 bases from J, leaving 13 bases between. The CDR3 contains 13 residues. Germline V gene data show CDR1 as SGHVS and CDR2 as FNYEAQ. The CDR3 protein is CASSPNLAAEAFF. The CDR3 DNA is TGTGCCAGCAGCCCCAACCTGGCGGCTGAAGCTTTCTTT.